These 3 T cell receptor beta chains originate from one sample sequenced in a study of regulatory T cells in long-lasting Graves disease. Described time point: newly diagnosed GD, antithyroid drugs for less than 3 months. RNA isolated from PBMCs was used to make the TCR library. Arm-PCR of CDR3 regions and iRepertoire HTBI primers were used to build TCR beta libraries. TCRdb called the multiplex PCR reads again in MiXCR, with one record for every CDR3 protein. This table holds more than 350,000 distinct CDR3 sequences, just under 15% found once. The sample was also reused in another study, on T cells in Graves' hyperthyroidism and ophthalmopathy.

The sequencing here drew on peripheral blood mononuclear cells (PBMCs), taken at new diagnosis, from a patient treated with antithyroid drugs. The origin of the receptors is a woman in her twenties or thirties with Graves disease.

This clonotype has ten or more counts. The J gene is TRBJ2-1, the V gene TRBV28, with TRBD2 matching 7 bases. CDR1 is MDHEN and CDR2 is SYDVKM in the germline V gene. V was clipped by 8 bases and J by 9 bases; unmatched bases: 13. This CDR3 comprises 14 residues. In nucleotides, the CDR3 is TGTGCCAGCCGAAGAGATAGCGTAGCGGGTGAGCAGTTCTTC. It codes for CASRRDSVAGEQFF.

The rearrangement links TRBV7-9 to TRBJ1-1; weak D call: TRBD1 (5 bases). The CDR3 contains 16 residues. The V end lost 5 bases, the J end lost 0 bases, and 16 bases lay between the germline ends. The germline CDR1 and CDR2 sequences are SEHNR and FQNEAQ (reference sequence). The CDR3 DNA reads TGTGCCAGCAGCCAGGAAGGGGTTGGAATGAACACTGAAGCTTTCTTT. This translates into CASSQEGVGMNTEAFF. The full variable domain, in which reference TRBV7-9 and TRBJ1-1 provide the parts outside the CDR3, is DTGVSQNPRHKITKRGQNVTFRCDPISEHNRLYWYRQTLGQGPEFLTYFQNEAQLEKSRLLSDRFSAERPKGSFSTLEIQRTEQGDSAMYLCASSQEGVGMNTEAFFGQGTRLTVV.

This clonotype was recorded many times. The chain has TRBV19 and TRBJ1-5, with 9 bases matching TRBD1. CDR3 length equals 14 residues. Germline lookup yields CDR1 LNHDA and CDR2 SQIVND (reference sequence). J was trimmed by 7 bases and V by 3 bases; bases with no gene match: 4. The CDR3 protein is CASSMGQGGQPQHF. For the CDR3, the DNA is TGTGCCAGTAGTATGGGACAGGGCGGGCAGCCCCAGCATTTT.